This TCR beta chain emerged from a study of T cell repertoires in cytomegalovirus infection. Across the whole study: Indications came from public TCR beta signatures; they pointed to CMV infection and to a matching HLA type. Findings and caveats of the study: The cumulative frequency of public TCR beta families distinguished individuals who carried CMV together with the relevant HLA.

TCRdb reprocessed the reads via MiXCR and lists one record per CDR3 protein. The repertoire includes under 850,000 distinct CDR3 sequences, about 30% of them detected once, and around a sixth sits in the top ten. With respect to this clonotype: Its matching antigen is unknown.

The CDR3 loop spans 12 amino acids. V was cut by 3 bases and J by 2 bases, with 3 bases left in between. From germline, CDR1 is ENHRY and CDR2 SYGVKD. The material was cultured PBMCs, obtained from culture after CMV antigen stimulation. This TCR was recovered from a human donor in good health (CMV status not recorded). Some clones in this sample may be carry-over from other donors' samples. The chain is built from TRBV10-3 and TRBJ2-3, with D uncertain. CDR3 sequence reads: CAISDNTDTQYF. In nucleotides, the CDR3 is TGTGCCATCAGTGACAACACAGATACGCAGTATTTT.